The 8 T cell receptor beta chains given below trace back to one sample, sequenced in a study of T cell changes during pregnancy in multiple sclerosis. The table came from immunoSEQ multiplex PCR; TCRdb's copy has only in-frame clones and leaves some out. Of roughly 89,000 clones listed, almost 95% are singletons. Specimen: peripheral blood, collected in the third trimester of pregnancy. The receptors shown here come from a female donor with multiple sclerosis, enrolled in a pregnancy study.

CDR3 bases: TGTGCCAGCAGTTACGGACTAGCGGGAGGTAATGAGCAGTTCTTC. This translates into CASSYGLAGGNEQFF. The chain uses TRBV6-6 and TRBJ2-1; TRBD2 aligns across 14 bases. The CDR3 runs 15 residues. CDR1 MNHNY and CDR2 SVGAGI come from the germline V gene (reference sequence). J was trimmed by 7 bases and V by 2 bases; bases with no gene match: 1.

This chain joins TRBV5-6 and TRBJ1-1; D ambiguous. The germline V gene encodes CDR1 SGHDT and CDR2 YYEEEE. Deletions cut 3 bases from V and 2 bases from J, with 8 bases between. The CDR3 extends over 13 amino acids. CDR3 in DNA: TGTGCCAGCAGCTACCCAGGTAACACTGAAGCTTTCTTT. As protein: CASSYPGNTEAFF.

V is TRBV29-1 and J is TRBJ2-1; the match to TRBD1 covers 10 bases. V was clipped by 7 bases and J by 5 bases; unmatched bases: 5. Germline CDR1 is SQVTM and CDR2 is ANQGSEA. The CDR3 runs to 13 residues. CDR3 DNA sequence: TGCAGCGCGGGACAGGGGTTCGACAATGAGCAGTTCTTC. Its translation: CSAGQGFDNEQFF.

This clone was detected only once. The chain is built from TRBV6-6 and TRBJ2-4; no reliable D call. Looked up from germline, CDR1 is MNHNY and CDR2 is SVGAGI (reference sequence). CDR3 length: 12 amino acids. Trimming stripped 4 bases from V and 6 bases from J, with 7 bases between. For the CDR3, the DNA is TGTGCCAGCAGTTCCTCAGCAAACATTCAGTACTTC. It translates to CASSSSANIQYF.

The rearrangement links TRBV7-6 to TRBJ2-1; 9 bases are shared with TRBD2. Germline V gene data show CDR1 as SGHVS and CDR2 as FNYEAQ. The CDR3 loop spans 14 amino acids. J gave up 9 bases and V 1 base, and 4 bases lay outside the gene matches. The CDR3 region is CASSLGSGRTEQFF. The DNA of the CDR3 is TGTGCCAGCAGCTTAGGAAGCGGGAGGACTGAGCAGTTCTTC. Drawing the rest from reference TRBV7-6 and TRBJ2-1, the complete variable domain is GAGVSQSPRYKVTKRGQDVALRCDPISGHVSLYWYRQALGQGPEFLTYFNYEAQQDKSGLPNDRFSAERPEGSISTLTIQRTEQRDSAMYRCASSLGSGRTEQFFGPGTRLTVL.

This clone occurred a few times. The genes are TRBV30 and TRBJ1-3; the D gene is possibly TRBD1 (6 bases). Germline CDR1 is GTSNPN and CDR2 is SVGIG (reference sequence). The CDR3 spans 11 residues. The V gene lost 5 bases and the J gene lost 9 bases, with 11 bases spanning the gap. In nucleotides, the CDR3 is TGTGCCTGGGGGGGCGCGGGCACCATATATTTT. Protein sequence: CAWGGAGTIYF.

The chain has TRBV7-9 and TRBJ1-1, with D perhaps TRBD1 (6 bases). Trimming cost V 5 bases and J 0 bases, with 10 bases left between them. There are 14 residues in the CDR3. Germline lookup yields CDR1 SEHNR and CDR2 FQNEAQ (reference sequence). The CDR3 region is CASSQDRMNTEAFF. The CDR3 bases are TGTGCCAGCAGCCAGGACAGAATGAACACTGAAGCTTTCTTT.

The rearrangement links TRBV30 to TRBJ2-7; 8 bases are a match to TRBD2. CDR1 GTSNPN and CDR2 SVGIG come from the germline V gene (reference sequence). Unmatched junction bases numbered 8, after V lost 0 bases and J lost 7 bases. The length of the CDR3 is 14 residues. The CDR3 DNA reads TGTGCCTGGAGTGTAGCCAGCGGGAGACTTGAGCAGTACTTC. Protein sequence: CAWSVASGRLEQYF.